This TCR beta chain was recovered during a study of blood T cell repertoires in COVID-19. The data were produced by immunoSEQ multiplex PCR, yet TCRdb's version contains in-frame clones alone and is incomplete. The data hold fewer than 200,000 clones, with approximately 95% observed a single time. The germline V and J ends were trimmed by 7 bases and 7 bases, with 16 bases remaining between them. Per the germline V gene, CDR1 is MNHEY and CDR2 is SVGAGI. The CDR3 extends over 13 amino acids. The sequencing input was peripheral blood. V gene TRBV6-5 combines with J gene TRBJ1-2; TRBD1 might be the D (6 bases). The sequence was collected from a woman aged 45 to 65 with acute or convalescent COVID-19. CDR3 sequence: CASNVRSGVGYTF. The CDR3 DNA is TGTGCCAGCAATGTAAGATCAGGGGTTGGCTACACCTTC.